The 24 T cell receptor beta chains below were found in one sample sequenced in a study of cytomegalovirus exposure and HLA in healthy donors. With 60 Vbeta and 13 Jbeta primers, the PCR was carried out. Measured with immunoSEQ multiplex PCR; TCRdb has only the in-frame clones, and not every one. The sample lists roughly 120,000 clones, roughly 80% occurring once. The specimen was PBMCs. The receptors stem from a woman aged 40 to 55 in good health and CMV-seropositive.

The chain recombines TRBV5-6 with TRBJ2-5; 9 bases match TRBD1. Germline CDR1 and CDR2: SGHDT and YYEEEE. The junction had 1 base not matched to a gene; V was cut back by 3 bases and J by 4 bases. CDR3 length equals 13 residues. This chain's CDR3 is CASSSDRGETQYF. The CDR3 region has the DNA TGTGCCAGCAGCTCGGACAGGGGAGAGACCCAGTACTTC.

The chain recombines TRBV2 with TRBJ1-4; D uncertain. The ends were cut back, 4 bases at V and 3 bases at J, with 9 bases in the middle. The length of the CDR3 is 14 residues. The germline CDR1 and CDR2 sequences are SNHLY and FYNNEI. This CDR3 reads CASSGAQANEKLFF. CDR3 DNA sequence: TGTGCCAGCAGTGGGGCTCAGGCTAATGAAAAACTGTTTTTT.

V and J are TRBV19 and TRBJ2-1, with 11 bases aligning to TRBD2. Germline CDR1 is LNHDA and CDR2 is SQIVND (reference sequence). This CDR3 is 14 amino acids long. V lost 10 bases, J lost 0 bases, and 2 bases stayed unmatched. The CDR3 DNA is TGTGCCACTAGCGGGAGGAGCTCCTACAATGAGCAGTTCTTC. Protein sequence: CATSGRSSYNEQFF.

V gene TRBV5-1 combines with J gene TRBJ2-7; a possible D gene is TRBD2 (6 bases). CDR1 is SGHRS, CDR2 YFSETQ, per germline. V dropped 0 bases and J dropped 5 bases, with 15 bases sitting between them. The CDR3 is 15 amino acids. The DNA for the CDR3 is TGCGCCAGCAGCTTGGATGGAGGGGCCCTTGACGAGCAGTACTTC. Translated, it gives CASSLDGGALDEQYF. Complete variable domain (other parts from reference TRBV5-1 and TRBJ2-7): KAGVTQTPRYLIKTRGQQVTLSCSPISGHRSVSWYQQTPGQGLQFLFEYFSETQRNKGNFPGRFSGRQFSNSRSEMNVSTLELGDSALYLCASSLDGGALDEQYFGPGTRLTVT.

V and J are TRBV18 and TRBJ2-5, with D perhaps matching TRBD1 (6 bases). Trimming took 3 bases from V and 5 from J, leaving 19 bases between them. Per the germline V gene, CDR1 is KGHSH and CDR2 is LQKENI. The CDR3 covers 16 residues. DNA for the CDR3: TGTGCCAGCTCACCCGGCCCGAGTGGGGGCTGGGAGACCCAGTACTTC. This codes for CASSPGPSGGWETQYF.

The chain is built from TRBV7-9 and TRBJ2-1; the D is unclear. The ends were cut back, 1 base at V and 2 bases at J, with 9 bases in the middle. This CDR3 region has 15 residues. CDR1 SEHNR and CDR2 FQNEAQ come from the germline V gene (reference sequence). CDR3 DNA: TGTGCCAGCAGCTTAGTGCTGAGTACCTACAATGAGCAGTTCTTC. Translation gives CASSLVLSTYNEQFF.

To note about this clone: A read error may account for a junction end that differs from germline. This chain connects TRBV7-7 to TRBJ2-2; TRBD2 matches at 11 bases. The CDR3 contains 15 residues. Germline V gene lookup returns CDR1 SSHAT and CDR2 FNYEAQ (reference sequence). CDR3 coding DNA: TGTGCTAGCAGCTTACTAGCGGGAGCCACCGGGGAGCTGTTTTTT. Its translation is CASSLLAGATGELFF. The full variable domain, rest sourced from reference TRBV7-7 and TRBJ2-2, is GAGVSQSPRYKVTKRGQDVTLRCDPISSHATLYWYQQALGQGPEFLTYFNYEAQPDKSGLPSDRFSAERPEGSISTLTIQRTEQRDSAMYRCASSLLAGATGELFFGEGSRLTVL.

This clone was found a few times. The chain recombines TRBV2 with TRBJ2-2; TRBD2 matches at 12 bases. V lost 8 bases, J lost 7 bases, and 5 bases stayed unmatched. Germline loops: CDR1 SNHLY, CDR2 FYNNEI. The CDR3 has 14 amino acids. DNA for the CDR3: TGTGCCAGCCGCCTAGCGGGAGGGGGCGGGGAGCTGTTTTTT. It encodes CASRLAGGGGELFF.

The gene calls are TRBV9 and TRBJ2-2; 8 bases are shared with TRBD1. V lost 0 bases, J lost 6 bases, and 4 bases stayed unmatched. Germline CDR1 and CDR2: SGDLS and YYNGEE. The CDR3 spans 15 residues. In nucleotides, the CDR3 is TGTGCCAGCAGCGTAGGGCAGGGGGCGTCCGGGGAGCTGTTTTTT. Protein product: CASSVGQGASGELFF.

This clone was found a few times. The chain links TRBV10-3 to TRBJ1-1; possible D gene TRBD1, 5 bases. The CDR3 has 13 residues. Looked up from germline, CDR1 is ENHRY and CDR2 is SYGVKD. V lost 4 bases and J 3 bases, leaving 9 bases between the germline ends. The DNA of the CDR3 is TGTGCCATCAGTGGGGGGAGGGACACTGAAGCTTTCTTT. This codes for CAISGGRDTEAFF.

The chain combines TRBV2 with TRBJ2-3, with 14 nucleotides matching TRBD2. Per the germline V gene, CDR1 is SNHLY and CDR2 is FYNNEI. There are 19 residues in the CDR3. J was trimmed by 2 bases and V by 6 bases; bases with no gene match: 13. This CDR3 is CASSGGTSGGSAPTDTQYF. For the CDR3, the DNA is TGTGCCAGCAGCGGCGGGACTAGCGGGGGATCCGCACCCACAGATACGCAGTATTTT.

This chain joins TRBV7-2 and TRBJ1-2, with TRBD1 identical over 8 bases. Trimming cost V 5 bases and J 0 bases; bases outside gene matches: 5. CDR1 SGHTA and CDR2 FQGNSA come from the germline V gene. The CDR3 has 15 residues. The CDR3 coding sequence is TGTGCCAGCAGCCTCCACAGGGGGGCTAACTATGGCTACACCTTC. The encoded protein is CASSLHRGANYGYTF.

The chain links TRBV2 to TRBJ2-7; D not certain. CDR3 length equals 13 residues. The germline V gene has CDR1 SNHLY and CDR2 FYNNEI. V was pared by 6 bases and J by 3 bases, with 12 bases between. In DNA form, the CDR3 reads TGTGCCAGCAGGGTGGTAAGGAGCTACGAGCAGTACTTC. This translates into CASRVVRSYEQYF. The variable domain in full, with the rest retrieved from reference TRBV2 and TRBJ2-7, is EPEVTQTPSHQVTQMGQEVILRCVPISNHLYFYWYRQILGQKVEFLVSFYNNEISEKSEIFDDQFSVERPDGSNFTLKIRSTKLEDSAMYFCASRVVRSYEQYFGPGTRLTVT.

V usage is TRBV5-1 and J usage is TRBJ2-7; maybe TRBD2 (5 bases). Germline V gene data show CDR1 as SGHRS and CDR2 as YFSETQ. This CDR3 comprises 14 residues. V was clipped by 0 bases and J by 0 bases, with 7 bases between them. Written as DNA, the CDR3 is TGCGCCAGCAGCTTGGATAGCGTCTCCTACGAGCAGTACTTC. It translates to CASSLDSVSYEQYF.

V is TRBV7-2 and J is TRBJ2-3, with a possible D match to TRBD2 (5 bases). CDR1 and CDR2 (germline): SGHTA, FQGNSA. With 1 base removed from V and 6 bases from J, the gap between germline ends came to 11 bases. CDR3 length equals 14 residues. The DNA of the CDR3 is TGTGCCAGCAGCTTAGTGCCGGAGGCCGATACGCAGTATTTT. Protein sequence: CASSLVPEADTQYF.

The chain uses TRBV27 and TRBJ2-7, with 9 bases that match TRBD1. V lost 5 bases, J lost 2 bases, and 7 bases stayed unmatched. CDR3 length: 15 amino acids. CDR1 is MNHEY, CDR2 SMNVEV, per germline (reference sequence). The CDR3 protein is CASSRSDRGAYEQYF. In nucleotides, the CDR3 is TGTGCCAGCAGTCGGTCGGACAGGGGTGCCTACGAGCAGTACTTC.

This chain connects TRBV5-8 to TRBJ1-6; a possible D gene is TRBD1 (5 bases). This CDR3 comprises 16 residues. V was cut by 4 bases and J by 6 bases, with 17 bases left in between. Germline V gene lookup returns CDR1 SGHTS and CDR2 YDEGEE. The CDR3 DNA follows: TGTGCCAGCAGCCACAACATAGGACATAGTAATTCACCCCTCCACTTT. It encodes CASSHNIGHSNSPLHF. Based on the CDR3 plus reference TRBV5-8 and TRBJ1-6, the full variable domain is EAGVTQSPTHLIKTRGQQATLRCSPISGHTSVYWYQQALGLGLQFLLWYDEGEERNRGNFPPRFSGRQFPNYSSELNVNALELEDSALYLCASSHNIGHSNSPLHFGNGTRLTVT.

The gene calls are TRBV6-6 and TRBJ2-5; 9 positions match TRBD2. Trimming took 5 bases from V and 6 from J; bases not matched to a gene: 7. Germline-derived CDR1 and CDR2 are MNHNY and SVGAGI (reference sequence). The CDR3 runs 14 residues. Here the CDR3 DNA reads TGTGCCAGCAGTCCCGGGACTAGCATAAAGACCCAGTACTTC. This encodes CASSPGTSIKTQYF.

The V gene is TRBV29-1, the J gene TRBJ2-1; 7 positions match TRBD1. CDR1 is SQVTM, CDR2 ANQGSEA, per germline. The CDR3 totals 13 residues. Losses at the gene ends were 7 bases for V and 0 bases for J; bases not matched to a gene: 3. The CDR3 nucleotides read TGCAGCGGACGGGACAGCTCCTACAATGAGCAGTTCTTC. Encoded protein: CSGRDSSYNEQFF.

This clone has just a few counts. The J gene is TRBJ1-2, the V gene TRBV20-1; 7 nucleotides align to TRBD1. Unmatched junction bases numbered 3, after V lost 5 bases and J lost 6 bases. Germline V CDR1 and CDR2: DFQATT, SNEGSKA (reference sequence). The CDR3 contains 11 residues. In DNA, the CDR3 is TGCAGTGCTGGGACAGCCAATGGCTACACCTTC. This sequence encodes CSAGTANGYTF.

The chain links TRBV7-2 to TRBJ2-5; the D gene is possibly TRBD2 (5 bases). Trimming removed 1 base at V and 1 base at J, with 13 bases between. The germline V gene encodes CDR1 SGHTA and CDR2 FQGNSA. The CDR3 has 16 residues. The CDR3 here is CASSLGIARLQETQYF. The CDR3 DNA sequence: TGTGCCAGCAGCTTAGGGATAGCGAGACTCCAAGAGACCCAGTACTTC.

The chain has TRBV6-5 and TRBJ2-5, with 9 bases lining up with TRBD1. The J call may be mistaken, given a closer DNA end match to TRBJ2-7. Germline V gives CDR1 MNHEY, CDR2 SVGAGI. The CDR3 length is 16 residues. The CDR3 here is CASSYSYHGTGSEQYF. The CDR3 DNA reads TGTGCCAGCAGTTACTCCTACCACGGGACAGGGAGCGAGCAGTACTTC.

V gene TRBV10-3 combines with J gene TRBJ1-1, with 11 bases lining up with TRBD1. The CDR3 runs to 15 residues. Losses at the gene ends were 2 bases for V and 5 bases for J; bases not matched to a gene: 4. The germline gives CDR1 ENHRY, CDR2 SYGVKD. The CDR3 loop reads CAISELRDRGTEAFF. The CDR3 DNA reads as TGTGCCATCAGTGAGCTCCGGGACAGGGGGACTGAAGCTTTCTTT.

The rearrangement joins TRBV4-1 to TRBJ2-2; possibly TRBD1 for D (6 bases). CDR3 length: 15 residues. Germline CDR1 is MGHRA and CDR2 is YSYEKL. V was pared by 0 bases and J by 6 bases, with 11 bases between. The CDR3 loop is CASSQEKGVSGELFF. In DNA, the CDR3 is TGCGCCAGCAGCCAAGAAAAGGGGGTCTCCGGGGAGCTGTTTTTT.